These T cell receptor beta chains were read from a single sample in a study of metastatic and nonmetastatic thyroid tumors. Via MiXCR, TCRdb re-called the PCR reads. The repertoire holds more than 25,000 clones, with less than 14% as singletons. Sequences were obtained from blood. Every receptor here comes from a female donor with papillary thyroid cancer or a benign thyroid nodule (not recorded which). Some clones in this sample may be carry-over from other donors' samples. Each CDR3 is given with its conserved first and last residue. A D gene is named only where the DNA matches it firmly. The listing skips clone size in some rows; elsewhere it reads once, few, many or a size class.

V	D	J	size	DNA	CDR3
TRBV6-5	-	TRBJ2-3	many	TGTGCCAGCAGTTACTCGATATGTCAGGGAGGCCACACAGATACGCAGTATTTT	CASSYSICQGGHTDTQYF
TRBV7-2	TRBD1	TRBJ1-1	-	TGTGCCAGCAGCTTAAGACAGGGCGGGCATGCTTTCTTT	CASSLRQGGHAFF
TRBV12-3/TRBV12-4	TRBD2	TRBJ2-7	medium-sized	TGTGCCAGCAGTCCTAGCGGGAGGGCCTCCGAGCAGTACTTC	CASSPSGRASEQYF
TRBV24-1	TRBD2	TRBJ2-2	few	TGTGCCACCGTTTTTCTAGCGGGGGGACCCGGGGAGCTGTTTTTT	CATVFLAGGPGELFF
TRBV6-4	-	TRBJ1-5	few	TGTGCCAGCAGTGACACGGATAACAGCAATCAGCCCCAGCATTTT	CASSDTDNSNQPQHF
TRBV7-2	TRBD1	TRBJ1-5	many	TGTGCCAGCAGCTTAGCTTACGCAGGGGGGGCATATAGCAATCAGCCCCAGCATTTT	CASSLAYAGGAYSNQPQHF
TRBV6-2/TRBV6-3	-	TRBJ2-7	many	TGTGCCAGCAGTTACTCGAAAGGTAGCGGCCCCTACGAGCAGTACTTC	CASSYSKGSGPYEQYF
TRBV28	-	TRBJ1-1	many	TGTGCCAGCAGTTTTTTGCAGGAGGTGCCGGAAGCTTTCTTT	CASSFLQEVPEAFF
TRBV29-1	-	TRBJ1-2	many	TGCAGCGTTAGAGACGGCCTGGGCTACACCTTC	CSVRDGLGYTF
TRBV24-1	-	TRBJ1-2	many	TGTGCCACCAGTGAGGGTGACTATGGCTACACCTTC	CATSEGDYGYTF
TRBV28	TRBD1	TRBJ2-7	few	TGTGCCAGCAGTTTAGGACAGGGTCGATTTCCCTACGAGCAGTACTTC	CASSLGQGRFPYEQYF
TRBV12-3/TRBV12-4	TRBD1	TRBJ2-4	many	TGTGCCAGCAGTTTGGGGACAGGGGTCAAAAACATTCAGTACTTC	CASSLGTGVKNIQYF